This TCR beta chain is drawn from a study of blood T cell repertoires in COVID-19. How the authors handled the data: Reference gene primer amplification yielded estimated nucleated cell counts. TCRdb keeps only in-frame clones here, not all; method: immunoSEQ multiplex PCR. V, J and clone size are taken as reported in that table, and D and trimming were inferred from the DNA itself. The sample shows about 180,000 clones, more than 80% of them seen only once. This CDR3 contains 15 residues. V was clipped by 3 bases and J by 0 bases; unmatched bases: 5. Germline loops: CDR1 DFQATT, CDR2 SNEGSKA (reference sequence).

The source is a human donor in a cohort sampled during active COVID-19. The chain uses TRBV20-1 and TRBJ2-3; 8 nucleotides agree with TRBD1. The sample comprised peripheral blood. The CDR3 region has the DNA TGCAGTGCTAGTAGCAGGGGGCAAAGCACAGATACGCAGTATTTT. Amino acids: CSASSRGQSTDTQYF.